Below, 16 T cell receptor beta chains from the same sample are listed, as sequenced in a study of patients and donors after allogeneic stem cell transplantation. TCRdb reanalysed the RT-PCR reads using MiXCR and keeps one entry per CDR3 protein. In the table there are hundreds of thousands of distinct CDR3 sequences, under 20% of which are singletons. The sample taken for sequencing was blood, either unsorted or a sorted T cell fraction (not recorded which). Every receptor here comes from a human donor who was either an allogeneic HSCT recipient or a stem cell or donor lymphocyte infusion donor (not recorded which). It is not recorded whose cells these are; they may come from a transplant donor.

This chain uses TRBV5-1 with TRBJ2-3; no clear D gene. Germline assignment: CDR1 SGHRS and CDR2 YFSETQ. This CDR3 comprises 15 residues. The V and J ends lost 0 bases and 5 bases respectively, with 13 bases between them. The CDR3 coding sequence is TGCGCCAGCAGCTTGGCGGCCAGTTCGAGAGATACGCAGTATTTT. It encodes CASSLAASSRDTQYF.

The genes are TRBV9 and TRBJ1-4, with D perhaps matching TRBD1 (5 bases). CDR1 and CDR2 from the germline V gene are SGDLS and YYNGEE. Between the trimmed V and J ends, which lost 0 bases and 3 bases, there was a span of 9 bases. The CDR3 sequence is 15 residues long. The CDR3 DNA is TGTGCCAGCAGCGTAGCCCGGGGCCCTAATGAAAAACTGTTTTTT. Its protein is CASSVARGPNEKLFF. Filled out from reference TRBV9 and TRBJ1-4, the complete variable domain reads DSGVTQTPKHLITATGQRVTLRCSPRSGDLSVYWYQQSLDQGLQFLIQYYNGEERAKGNILERFSAQQFPDLHSELNLSSLELGDSALYFCASSVARGPNEKLFFGSGTQLSVL.

This rearrangement joins TRBV25-1 to TRBJ1-2; possibly TRBD1 for D (5 bases). Germline V gene sequence: CDR1 MGHDK, CDR2 SYGVNS. The CDR3 has 18 residues. Trimming took 4 bases from V and 0 from J, leaving 21 bases between them. CDR3 loop: CASSGDSGPRVANYGYTF. DNA of the CDR3: TGTGCCAGCAGTGGTGATTCGGGACCGCGAGTAGCTAACTATGGCTACACCTTC.

Only a few counts were recorded for this clonotype. The chain uses TRBV4-3 and TRBJ2-3; D is possibly TRBD1 (5 bases). The CDR3 has 15 amino acids. CDR1 is LGHNA and CDR2 is YSLEER in the germline V gene. Trimming took off 1 base at V and 0 bases at J, with 8 bases between the two ends. CDR3 in amino acids: CASSQVQDSTDTQYF. In DNA, the CDR3 is TGCGCCAGCAGCCAAGTACAGGACAGCACAGATACGCAGTATTTT.

This clonotype was recorded many times. The chain links TRBV5-6 to TRBJ2-7; D call uncertain. Per germline, CDR1 SGHDT and CDR2 YYEEEE. The CDR3 totals 14 residues. V dropped 3 bases and J dropped 2 bases, with 12 bases sitting between them. CDR3 sequence (DNA): TGTGCCAGCAGCTACTGGGGAATCCCCTACGAGCAGTACTTC. It yields the protein CASSYWGIPYEQYF.

The sample holds a few counts of this clonotype. V gene TRBV9 combines with J gene TRBJ2-3; 13 bases agree with TRBD2. Germline-derived CDR1 and CDR2 are SGDLS and YYNGEE. This CDR3 spans 16 amino acids. Trimming at V came to 4 bases and at J to 5 bases, leaving 7 bases not matched to a gene. DNA for the CDR3: TGTGCCAGCAGCTCATTACTAGCGGGGGGGCAAGATACGCAGTATTTT. It encodes CASSSLLAGGQDTQYF.

The DNA of the CDR3 is TGTGCCACCAGCAGAGTCCCCTTAGACAACCTCATAGCTAACTATGGCTACACCTTC. The encoded protein is CATSRVPLDNLIANYGYTF. The chain is built from TRBV15 and TRBJ1-2; D ambiguous. CDR3 size: 19 residues. Germline CDR1 is LNHNV and CDR2 is YYDKDF (reference sequence). The germline V and J ends were trimmed by 1 base and 0 bases, with 21 bases remaining between them.

The CDR3 protein is CASSQGQTGGSKNIQYF. CDR3 sequence (DNA): TGTGCCAGCAGCCAAGGACAAACGGGAGGTTCCAAAAACATTCAGTACTTC. This chain joins TRBV3-1 and TRBJ2-4, with 7 bases lining up with TRBD2. CDR3 length: 17 residues. Per germline, CDR1 LGHDT and CDR2 YNNKEL (reference sequence). Trimming took 1 base from V and 2 from J; bases not matched to a gene: 8. The full variable domain, its missing parts supplied by reference TRBV3-1 and TRBJ2-4, is DTAVSQTPKYLVTQMGNDKSIKCEQNLGHDTMYWYKQDSKKFLKIMFSYNNKELIINETVPNRFSPKSPDKAHLNLHINSLELGDSAVYFCASSQGQTGGSKNIQYFGAGTRLSVL.

There are many counts of this clonotype. This chain links TRBV11-2 with TRBJ2-3; 8 bases map to TRBD2. Germline V lookup: CDR1 SGHAT, CDR2 FQNNGV. V gave up 5 bases and J gave up 1 base; unmatched junction bases: 8. The length of the CDR3 is 16 residues. The CDR3: CASSPGAGGRTDTQYF. The CDR3 coding sequence is TGTGCCAGCAGCCCGGGGGCGGGGGGCCGCACAGATACGCAGTATTTT.

This clonotype was counted a few times. V is TRBV29-1 and J is TRBJ2-3; 9 bases line up with TRBD2. V lost 4 bases and J lost 5; bases outside the gene matches: 7. Germline loops: CDR1 SQVTM, CDR2 ANQGSEA. This CDR3 spans 14 amino acids. CDR3 coding DNA: TGCAGCGTTGGAAATAGCGGGAGTATAGATACGCAGTATTTT. It translates to CSVGNSGSIDTQYF.

The chain joins TRBV29-1 to TRBJ2-1; D gene uncertain. Trimming removed 7 bases from V and 9 bases from J, with 10 bases in between. The CDR3 is made up of 10 amino acids. Per the germline V gene, CDR1 is SQVTM and CDR2 is ANQGSEA. DNA of the CDR3: TGCAGCGCCTTGAGGACTGAGCAGTTCTTC. It is translated as CSALRTEQFF.

The V and J genes are TRBV11-3 and TRBJ2-1, with TRBD2 as a possible D gene (7 bases). Trimming pared 4 bases from V and 2 bases from J, leaving 15 bases between. The CDR3 runs 16 residues. From germline, CDR1 is SGHNT and CDR2 YENEEA. The CDR3 DNA reads as TGTGCCAGCAGCTGGAGGGGGGGAGGGCCCTACAATGAGCAGTTCTTC. Translating it yields CASSWRGGGPYNEQFF.

This clonotype appeared a few times. The V gene is TRBV28, the J gene TRBJ2-7; D may be TRBD1 (5 bases). This CDR3 contains 13 residues. The germline CDR1 and CDR2 sequences are MDHEN and SYDVKM. The germline V and J ends were trimmed by 10 bases and 3 bases, with 16 bases remaining between them. The CDR3 spells CATKGIPFYEQYF. CDR3 DNA: TGTGCCACTAAGGGGATCCCGTTCTACGAGCAGTACTTC.

The rearrangement uses TRBV21-1 and TRBJ1-2; the D segment call TRBD1 is taken from the table without a DNA check. TRBV21-1 is recorded as a pseudogene. The CDR3 consists of 14 residues. The CDR3 protein is CASRTMGTAYGYTF. The CDR3 DNA follows: TGTGCCAGCAGGACGATGGGGACAGCCTATGGCTACACCTTC.

This clonotype appeared a few times. V usage is TRBV5-5 and J usage is TRBJ1-2; D gene uncertain. V was pared by 1 base and J by 4 bases, with 11 bases between. The CDR3 extends over 14 amino acids. Germline V gene lookup returns CDR1 SGHKS and CDR2 YYEKEE (reference sequence). This chain's CDR3 is CASSLMQAPYGYTF. CDR3 nucleotides: TGTGCCAGCAGCTTGATGCAGGCGCCCTATGGCTACACCTTC.

The rearrangement uses TRBV18 and TRBJ2-7; D unresolved. Germline CDR1 is KGHSH and CDR2 is LQKENI. Deletions cut 2 bases from V and 2 bases from J, with 7 bases between. This CDR3 comprises 13 residues. The CDR3 coding sequence is TGTGCCAGCTCACCATACCTTCCCTACGAGCAGTACTTC. This encodes CASSPYLPYEQYF.